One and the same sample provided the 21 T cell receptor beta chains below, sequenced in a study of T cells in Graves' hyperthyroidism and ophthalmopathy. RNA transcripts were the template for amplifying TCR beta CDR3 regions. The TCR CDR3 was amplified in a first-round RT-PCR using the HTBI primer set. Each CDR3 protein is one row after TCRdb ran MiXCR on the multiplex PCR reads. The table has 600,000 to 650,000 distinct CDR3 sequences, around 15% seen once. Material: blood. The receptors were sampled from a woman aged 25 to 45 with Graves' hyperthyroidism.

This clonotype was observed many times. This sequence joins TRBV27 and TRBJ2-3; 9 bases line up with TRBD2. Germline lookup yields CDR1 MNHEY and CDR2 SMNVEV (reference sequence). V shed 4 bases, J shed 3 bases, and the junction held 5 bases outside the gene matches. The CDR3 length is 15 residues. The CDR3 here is CASSYGTSKTDTQYF. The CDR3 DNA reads TGTGCCAGCAGTTACGGGACTAGCAAAACAGATACGCAGTATTTT.

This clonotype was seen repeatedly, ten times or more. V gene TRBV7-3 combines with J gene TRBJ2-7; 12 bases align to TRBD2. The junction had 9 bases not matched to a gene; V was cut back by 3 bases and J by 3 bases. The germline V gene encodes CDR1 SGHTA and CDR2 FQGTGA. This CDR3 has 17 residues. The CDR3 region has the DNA TGTGCCAGCAGCTTCGGGACTAGCGGGCCTCATTACTACGAGCAGTACTTC. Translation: CASSFGTSGPHYYEQYF.

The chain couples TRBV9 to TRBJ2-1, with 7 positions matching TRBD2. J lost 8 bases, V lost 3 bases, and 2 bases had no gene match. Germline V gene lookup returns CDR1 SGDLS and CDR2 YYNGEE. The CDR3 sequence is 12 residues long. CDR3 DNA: TGTGCCAGCAGCGATACTAGCGATGAGCAGTTCTTC. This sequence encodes CASSDTSDEQFF.

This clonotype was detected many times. The CDR3 nucleotides are TGTGCCAGCAGTCCCACAGGGGAGACTAACTATGGCTACACCTTC. This gives the protein CASSPTGETNYGYTF. This chain connects TRBV12-3 or TRBV12-4 to TRBJ1-2, with TRBD1 matching over 7 bases. This CDR3 contains 15 residues. V dropped 5 bases and J dropped 0; count of bases not matched to a gene: 6.

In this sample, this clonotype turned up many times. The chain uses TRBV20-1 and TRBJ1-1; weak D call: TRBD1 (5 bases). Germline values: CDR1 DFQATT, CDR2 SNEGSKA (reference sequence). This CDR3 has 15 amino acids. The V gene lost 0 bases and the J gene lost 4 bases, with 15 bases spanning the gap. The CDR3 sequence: CSARERGARITEAFF. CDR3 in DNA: TGCAGTGCTAGAGAACGAGGGGCGCGGATCACTGAAGCTTTCTTT.

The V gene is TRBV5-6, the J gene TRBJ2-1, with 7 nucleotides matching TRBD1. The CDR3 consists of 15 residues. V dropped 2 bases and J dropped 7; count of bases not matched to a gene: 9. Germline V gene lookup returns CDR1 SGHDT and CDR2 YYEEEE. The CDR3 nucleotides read TGTGCCAGCAGCTTACCAAGACAGGGACGGAATGAGCAGTTCTTC. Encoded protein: CASSLPRQGRNEQFF. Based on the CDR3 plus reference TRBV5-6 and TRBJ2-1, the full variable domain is DAGVTQSPTHLIKTRGQQVTLRCSPKSGHDTVSWYQQALGQGPQFIFQYYEEEERQRGNFPDRFSGHQFPNYSSELNVNALLLGDSALYLCASSLPRQGRNEQFFGPGTRLTVL.

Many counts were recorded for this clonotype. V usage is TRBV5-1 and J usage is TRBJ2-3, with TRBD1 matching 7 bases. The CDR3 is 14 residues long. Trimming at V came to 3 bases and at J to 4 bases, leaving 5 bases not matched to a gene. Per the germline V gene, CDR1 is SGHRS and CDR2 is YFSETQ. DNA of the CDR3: TGCGCCAGCAGCTGGGACACAGGGGCAGATACGCAGTATTTT. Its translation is CASSWDTGADTQYF.

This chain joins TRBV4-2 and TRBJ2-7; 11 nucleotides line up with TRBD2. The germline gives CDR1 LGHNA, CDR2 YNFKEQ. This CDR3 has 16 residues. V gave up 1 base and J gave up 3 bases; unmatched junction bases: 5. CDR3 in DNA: TGTGCCAGCAGCCAAGCCCTCACTAGCGGGGGCTACGAGCAGTACTTC. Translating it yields CASSQALTSGGYEQYF.

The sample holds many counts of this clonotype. CDR3: CASSYSNSGQTYNEQFF. As DNA, the CDR3 is TGTGCCAGCAGTTACTCGAATTCGGGACAGACCTACAATGAGCAGTTCTTC. The genes are TRBV6-2 or TRBV6-3 and TRBJ2-1; 7 bases agree with TRBD1. CDR1 is MNHEY, CDR2 SVGEGT, per germline. With V trimmed by 0 bases and J by 2 bases, 7 bases remained unmatched. CDR3 length: 17 amino acids.

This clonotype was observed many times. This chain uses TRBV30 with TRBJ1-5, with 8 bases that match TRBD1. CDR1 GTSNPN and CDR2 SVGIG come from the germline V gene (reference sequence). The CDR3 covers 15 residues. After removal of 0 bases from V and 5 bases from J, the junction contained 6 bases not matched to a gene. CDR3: CAWSVGDRLYQPQHF. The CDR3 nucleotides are TGTGCCTGGAGTGTAGGGGACAGGCTCTATCAGCCCCAGCATTTT. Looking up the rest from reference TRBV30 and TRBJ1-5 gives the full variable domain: SQTIHQWPATLVQPVGSPLSLECTVEGTSNPNLYWYRQAAGRGLQLLFYSVGIGQISSEVPQNLSASRPQDRQFILSSKKLLLSDSGFYLCAWSVGDRLYQPQHFGDGTRLSIL.

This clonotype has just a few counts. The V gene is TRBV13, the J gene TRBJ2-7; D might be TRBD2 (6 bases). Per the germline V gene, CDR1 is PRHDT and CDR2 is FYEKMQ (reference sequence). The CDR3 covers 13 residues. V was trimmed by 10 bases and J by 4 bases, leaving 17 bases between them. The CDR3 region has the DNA TGTGCCACTACATATCCCGGGACTTACGAGCAGTACTTC. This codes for CATTYPGTYEQYF.

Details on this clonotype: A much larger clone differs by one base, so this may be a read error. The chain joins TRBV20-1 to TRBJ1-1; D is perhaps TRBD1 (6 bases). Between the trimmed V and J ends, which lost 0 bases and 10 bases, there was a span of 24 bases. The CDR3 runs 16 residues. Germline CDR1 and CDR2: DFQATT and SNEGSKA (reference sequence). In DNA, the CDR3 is TGCAGTGCTAGAGATACGGAGGGACGGGGGGCAAAGGGAGCTTTCTTT. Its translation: CSARDTEGRGAKGAFF.

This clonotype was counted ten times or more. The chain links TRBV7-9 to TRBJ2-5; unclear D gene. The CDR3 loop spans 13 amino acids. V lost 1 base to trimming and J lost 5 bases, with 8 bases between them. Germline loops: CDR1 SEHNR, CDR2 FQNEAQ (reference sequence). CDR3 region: CASSLESVETQYF. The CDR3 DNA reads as TGTGCCAGCAGCTTAGAGTCGGTGGAGACCCAGTACTTC.

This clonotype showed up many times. The CDR3 loop reads CASSLGTGGIENTIYF. CDR3 DNA: TGTGCCAGCAGTTTAGGGACAGGGGGGATTGAAAACACCATATATTTT. The chain joins TRBV28 to TRBJ1-3; 11 positions match TRBD1. V shed 2 bases and J 6 bases; nucleotides not matched to a gene: 6. This CDR3 is 16 amino acids long. Germline CDR1 reads MDHEN; CDR2 reads SYDVKM.

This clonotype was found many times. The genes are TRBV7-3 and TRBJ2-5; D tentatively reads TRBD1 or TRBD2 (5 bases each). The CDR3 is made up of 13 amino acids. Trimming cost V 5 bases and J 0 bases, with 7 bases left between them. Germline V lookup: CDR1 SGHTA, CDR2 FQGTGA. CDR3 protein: CASSPGHQETQYF. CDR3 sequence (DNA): TGTGCCAGCAGCCCGGGACACCAAGAGACCCAGTACTTC. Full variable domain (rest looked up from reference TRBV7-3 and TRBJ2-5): GAGVSQTPSNKVTEKGKYVELRCDPISGHTALYWYRQSLGQGPEFLIYFQGTGAADDSGLPNDRFFAVRPEGSVSTLKIQRTERGDSAVYLCASSPGHQETQYFGPGTRLLVL.

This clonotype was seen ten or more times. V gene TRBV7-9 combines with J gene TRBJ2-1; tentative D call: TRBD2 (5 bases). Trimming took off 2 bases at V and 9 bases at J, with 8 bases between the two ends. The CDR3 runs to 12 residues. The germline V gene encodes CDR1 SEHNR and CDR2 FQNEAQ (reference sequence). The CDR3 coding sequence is TGTGCCAGCAGCTTATGGGAGACTGAGCAGTTCTTC. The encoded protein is CASSLWETEQFF. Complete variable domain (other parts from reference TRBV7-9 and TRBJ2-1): DTGVSQNPRHKITKRGQNVTFRCDPISEHNRLYWYRQTLGQGPEFLTYFQNEAQLEKSRLLSDRFSAERPKGSFSTLEIQRTEQGDSAMYLCASSLWETEQFFGPGTRLTVL.

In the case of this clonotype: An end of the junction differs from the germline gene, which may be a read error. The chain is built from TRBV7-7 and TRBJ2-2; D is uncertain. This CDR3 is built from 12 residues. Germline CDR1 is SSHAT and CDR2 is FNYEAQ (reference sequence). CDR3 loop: CASNPYTGELFF. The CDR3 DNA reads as TGTGCTAGCAACCCCTACACCGGGGAGCTGTTTTTT.

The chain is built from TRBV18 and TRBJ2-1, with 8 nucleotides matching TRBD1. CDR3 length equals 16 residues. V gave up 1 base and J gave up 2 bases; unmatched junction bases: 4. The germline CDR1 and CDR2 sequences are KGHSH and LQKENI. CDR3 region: CASSPRTGTAYNEQFF. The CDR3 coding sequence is TGTGCCAGCTCACCACGGACAGGGACCGCCTACAATGAGCAGTTCTTC.

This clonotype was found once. The CDR3, as DNA: TGTGCCAGCAGTGATCTAAGGAGGGGGGACAGCCATAGAGGGAACTACAATGAGCAGTTCTTC. It specifies CASSDLRRGDSHRGNYNEQFF. The V call is TRBV2, the J call TRBJ2-1; a weak D match, TRBD1 (7 bases). This CDR3 spans 21 amino acids. Per the germline V gene, CDR1 is SNHLY and CDR2 is FYNNEI. The V end lost 3 bases, the J end lost 3 bases, and 30 bases lay between the germline ends. Full variable domain (remainder filled in from reference TRBV2 and TRBJ2-1): EPEVTQTPSHQVTQMGQEVILRCVPISNHLYFYWYRQILGQKVEFLVSFYNNEISEKSEIFDDQFSVERPDGSNFTLKIRSTKLEDSAMYFCASSDLRRGDSHRGNYNEQFFGPGTRLTVL.

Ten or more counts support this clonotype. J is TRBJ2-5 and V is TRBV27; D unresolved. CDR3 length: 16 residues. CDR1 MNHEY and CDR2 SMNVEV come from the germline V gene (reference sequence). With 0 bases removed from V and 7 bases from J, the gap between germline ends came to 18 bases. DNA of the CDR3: TGTGCCAGCAGTTTATCAGCTAGGAGTTTGATAGGGACCCAGTACTTC. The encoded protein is CASSLSARSLIGTQYF.

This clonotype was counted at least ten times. The CDR3 sequence: CSAPGQGAGSYNEQFF. The CDR3 coding sequence is TGCAGCGCCCCGGGACAGGGGGCAGGGTCCTACAATGAGCAGTTCTTC. This rearrangement joins TRBV29-1 to TRBJ2-1, with TRBD1 matching over 12 bases. The CDR3 sequence is 16 residues long. Germline-derived CDR1 and CDR2 are SQVTM and ANQGSEA. The trim removed 7 bases at V and 1 base at J, leaving 8 bases unmatched.